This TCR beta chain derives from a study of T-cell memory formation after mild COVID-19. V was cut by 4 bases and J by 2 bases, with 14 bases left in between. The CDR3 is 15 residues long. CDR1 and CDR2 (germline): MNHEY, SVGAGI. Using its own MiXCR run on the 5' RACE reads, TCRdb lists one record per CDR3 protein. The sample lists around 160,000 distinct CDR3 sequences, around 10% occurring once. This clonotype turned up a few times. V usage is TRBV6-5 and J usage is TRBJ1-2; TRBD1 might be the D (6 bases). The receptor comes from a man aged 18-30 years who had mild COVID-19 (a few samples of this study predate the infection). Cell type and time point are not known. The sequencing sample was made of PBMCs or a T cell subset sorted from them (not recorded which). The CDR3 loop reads CASSWRDTGNYGYTF. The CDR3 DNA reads TGTGCCAGCAGTTGGCGGGACACAGGAAACTATGGCTACACCTTC.